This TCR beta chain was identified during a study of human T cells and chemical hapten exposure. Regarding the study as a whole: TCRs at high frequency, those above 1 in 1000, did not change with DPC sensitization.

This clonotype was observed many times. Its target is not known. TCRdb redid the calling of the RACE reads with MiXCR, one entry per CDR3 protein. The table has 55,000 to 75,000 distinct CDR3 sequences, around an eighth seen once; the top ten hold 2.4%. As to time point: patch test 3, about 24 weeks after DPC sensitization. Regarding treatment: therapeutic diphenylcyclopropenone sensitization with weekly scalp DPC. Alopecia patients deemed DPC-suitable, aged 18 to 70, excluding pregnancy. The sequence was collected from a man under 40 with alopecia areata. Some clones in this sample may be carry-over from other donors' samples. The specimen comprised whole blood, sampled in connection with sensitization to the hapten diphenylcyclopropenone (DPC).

DNA of the CDR3: TGTGCCAGCACTAGGGGACCGGGACTAGCGCCCTACAATGAGCAGTTCTTC. Translation: CASTRGPGLAPYNEQFF. The chain is built from TRBV27 and TRBJ2-1; TRBD2 aligns across 10 bases. J gave up 2 bases and V 7 bases, and 11 bases lay outside the gene matches. Per germline, CDR1 MNHEY and CDR2 SMNVEV (reference sequence). The CDR3 is 17 amino acids.